This T cell receptor (beta chain) was retrieved from a study of T-cell reconstitution after alpha-beta-depleted transplantation in children. Whole-study findings and limits: Newly produced T cells mostly accounted for T-cell counts and diversity one year post-transplant. Expanded graft clones, several hundred of them, were reportedly the source of alpha-beta T cells about two months after transplant. Surviving recipient T cells and intrathymic progenitors accounted for some patients' high TCRbeta diversity at day 60.

Germline V gene lookup returns CDR1 MDHEN and CDR2 SYDVKM. The CDR3 spans 13 residues. V lost 3 bases, J lost 6 bases, and 12 bases lay in between. This sample's TCRbeta library carried unique molecular identifier barcodes. MiXCR was run by TCRdb on the PCR reads, yielding one entry per CDR3 protein. The sample includes roughly 340,000 distinct CDR3 sequences, about a sixth of them seen just once. Turning to this clonotype: Its antigen is not identified.

Sample: PBMCs, mostly from graft donor cells, taken 360 days after TCRalphabeta/CD19-depleted stem cell transplant. The source of this sequence is a male patient between 2 and 9 years old who had a stem cell transplant for acute lymphoblastic leukemia, so the T cells may come from the graft donor. This chain links TRBV28 with TRBJ2-7; D is perhaps TRBD2 (6 bases). The CDR3 nucleotides read TGTGCCAGCAGTTTCTACGGGAGCAGCGAGCAGTACTTC. This codes for CASSFYGSSEQYF.